These 27 T cell receptor beta chains came from one sample sequenced in a study of early T cells in non-severe SARS-CoV-2 infection. Each CDR3 protein gets one entry after TCRdb re-called the 5' RACE reads with MiXCR. The sample includes approximately 58,000 distinct CDR3 sequences, around 10% seen only once; the top ten take roughly a tenth. What was sequenced was whole blood. These receptors all stem from an adult who was a healthcare worker with PCR-confirmed SARS-CoV-2 infection or an uninfected control (not recorded which).

The chain links TRBV29-1 to TRBJ2-5; D assignment may be TRBD1 or TRBD2 (5 bases each). Trimming left V 5 bases short and J 0 bases short, with 13 bases between. CDR3 size: 14 residues. CDR1 is SQVTM, CDR2 ANQGSEA, per germline. Written as DNA, the CDR3 is TGCAGCGTTTTGGGGGAGCTCTACCAAGAGACCCAGTACTTC. It translates to CSVLGELYQETQYF.

The rearrangement uses TRBV6-6 and TRBJ2-2; D gene ambiguous. Germline values: CDR1 MNHNY, CDR2 SVGAGI (reference sequence). V lost 2 bases, J lost 6 bases, and 4 bases lay in between. This CDR3 region has 12 residues. The CDR3 bases are TGTGCCAGCAGTTACGGTGCCGGGGAGCTGTTTTTT. Amino acids: CASSYGAGELFF.

This clonotype occurred a few times. The chain joins TRBV20-1 to TRBJ2-7; the D gene is possibly TRBD1 (6 bases). Trimming took off 1 base at V and 5 bases at J, with 18 bases between the two ends. The CDR3 runs 15 residues. CDR1 is DFQATT and CDR2 is SNEGSKA in the germline V gene (reference sequence). The CDR3 DNA sequence: TGCAGTGCTAGAGTACCGGGACAATTGTTCCACGAGCAGTACTTC. It yields the protein CSARVPGQLFHEQYF.

The chain uses TRBV6-2 or TRBV6-3 and TRBJ2-5, with D possibly TRBD2 on 6 matching bases. Germline CDR1 reads MNHEY; CDR2 reads SVGEGT. V lost 6 bases and J lost 4, with 15 bases in between. The CDR3 spans 14 residues. The CDR3 sequence: CASRPPGGGETQYF. CDR3 DNA: TGTGCCAGCAGACCCCCTGGGGGAGGAGAGACCCAGTACTTC.

This clonotype was counted many times. This rearrangement joins TRBV9 to TRBJ1-5, with D unresolved. V lost 3 bases to trimming and J lost 2 bases, with 12 bases between them. The CDR3 has 15 amino acids. CDR1 and CDR2 (germline): SGDLS, YYNGEE. DNA of the CDR3: TGTGCCAGCAGCGCCTCCTGGGCCGGCAATCAGCCCCAGCATTTT. Amino acids: CASSASWAGNQPQHF.

This clonotype was detected a few times. J is TRBJ2-1 and V is TRBV18; D gene unclear. The V gene's germline CDR1 is KGHSH and CDR2 LQKENI. V dropped 3 bases and J dropped 0 bases, with 9 bases sitting between them. The CDR3 extends over 15 amino acids. CDR3 region: CASSPSLSSYNEQFF. As DNA, the CDR3 is TGTGCCAGCTCACCGTCTTTAAGCTCCTACAATGAGCAGTTCTTC.

This chain joins TRBV9 and TRBJ2-3, with D perhaps assigned TRBD1 or TRBD2 (5 bases each). The CDR3 totals 15 residues. Trimming pared 4 bases from V and 4 bases from J, leaving 16 bases between. Germline V gene sequence: CDR1 SGDLS, CDR2 YYNGEE. The CDR3 DNA is TGTGCCAGCAGCCCCAGGGCAGGGACGGCAGATACGCAGTATTTT. Protein sequence: CASSPRAGTADTQYF.

This clonotype came up many times. The rearrangement joins TRBV19 to TRBJ1-6; 11 nucleotides align to TRBD1. The CDR3 loop spans 14 amino acids. Germline loops: CDR1 LNHDA, CDR2 SQIVND (reference sequence). Germline trimming cut 10 bases from V and 12 bases from J; bases unmatched to any gene: 11. CDR3 nucleotide sequence: TGTGCCACCCTTGCACCGGGACAGGGGGTACCCCTCCACTTT. Its translation: CATLAPGQGVPLHF.

This clonotype came up a few times. The V and J genes are TRBV12-3 or TRBV12-4 and TRBJ2-5; a possible D gene is TRBD2 (5 bases). There are 13 residues in the CDR3. Trimming removed 5 bases at V and 5 bases at J, with 12 bases between. CDR3 bases: TGTGCCAGCAGTACCGGACTCCCTGAGACCCAGTACTTC. Translated, it gives CASSTGLPETQYF.

This clonotype was seen at least ten times. V and J are TRBV4-1 and TRBJ2-7, with 10 bases fitting TRBD2. The CDR3 spans 16 residues. The junction had 5 bases not matched to a gene; V was cut back by 0 bases and J by 3 bases. The germline V gene encodes CDR1 MGHRA and CDR2 YSYEKL. CDR3 sequence (DNA): TGCGCCAGCAGCCAAGAATTAGCGGGAGGCTTCTACGAGCAGTACTTC. Its protein is CASSQELAGGFYEQYF.

V is TRBV27 and J is TRBJ1-6, with a weak D call TRBD1 (5 bases). CDR1 is MNHEY and CDR2 is SMNVEV in the germline V gene (reference sequence). CDR3 size: 15 residues. The V end lost 2 bases, the J end lost 6 bases, and 11 bases lay between the germline ends. CDR3 bases: TGTGCCAGCAGTTTAGGGGAGAGGGGTAATTCACCCCTCCACTTT. It encodes CASSLGERGNSPLHF.

The gene calls are TRBV12-3 or TRBV12-4 and TRBJ2-3; 12 bases are a match to TRBD2. The CDR3 is 16 residues long. Trimming cost V 1 base and J 1 base; bases outside gene matches: 0. CDR3 residues: CASSLGLAGGTDTQYF. The CDR3 nucleotides read TGTGCCAGCAGTTTAGGACTAGCGGGAGGCACAGATACGCAGTATTTT.

The genes are TRBV6-5 and TRBJ2-1; 10 bases are a match to TRBD2. V lost 2 bases, J lost 6 bases, and 4 bases stayed unmatched. CDR1 and CDR2 (germline): MNHEY, SVGAGI. The CDR3 has 15 amino acids. In nucleotides, the CDR3 is TGTGCCAGCAGTTACCTTAGCGGGAGGTCCAATGAGCAGTTCTTC. Encoded protein: CASSYLSGRSNEQFF.

This clonotype was recorded many times. The chain is built from TRBV20-1 and TRBJ2-7; 8 bases match TRBD1. After removal of 3 bases from V and 7 bases from J, the junction contained 17 bases not matched to a gene. The germline V gene encodes CDR1 DFQATT and CDR2 SNEGSKA (reference sequence). The CDR3 consists of 16 residues. In DNA form, the CDR3 reads TGCAGTGCTAGGGAGGAGGGAACAGGGGGGTTTTCGGAGCAGTACTTC. Amino acids: CSAREEGTGGFSEQYF.

This clonotype was recorded a few times. The chain is built from TRBV18 and TRBJ2-7, with 8 bases matching TRBD1. Germline V gene sequence: CDR1 KGHSH, CDR2 LQKENI. Losses at the gene ends were 3 bases for V and 3 bases for J; bases not matched to a gene: 1. CDR3 length: 13 amino acids. The CDR3 loop reads CASSPGQVYEQYF. The CDR3 region has the DNA TGTGCCAGCTCACCGGGACAGGTCTACGAGCAGTACTTC.

This clonotype was recorded at least ten times. The chain is built from TRBV5-6 and TRBJ2-1, with D unresolved. V dropped 0 bases and J dropped 1 base, with 8 bases sitting between them. Per the germline V gene, CDR1 is SGHDT and CDR2 is YYEEEE. The length of the CDR3 is 15 residues. The DNA for the CDR3 is TGTGCCAGCAGCTTGGCGTTTCATTCCTACAATGAGCAGTTCTTC. The encoded protein is CASSLAFHSYNEQFF.

CDR3: CASSNRGENIQYF. CDR3 nucleotides: TGTGCCAGCAGCAATAGAGGCGAAAACATTCAGTACTTC. The chain is built from TRBV7-9 and TRBJ2-4; D remains ambiguous. This CDR3 region has 13 residues. Germline V gene data show CDR1 as SEHNR and CDR2 as FQNEAQ (reference sequence). Trimming cost V 5 bases and J 5 bases, with 10 bases left between them.

This clonotype occurred a few times. This chain uses TRBV29-1 with TRBJ2-3, with D possibly being TRBD1 (6 bases). V lost 7 bases and J 5 bases, leaving 16 bases between the germline ends. The CDR3 length is 13 residues. Germline-derived CDR1 and CDR2 are SQVTM and ANQGSEA. The CDR3 nucleotides are TGCAGCGGATGGACAGTTAGTGAAGATACGCAGTATTTT. Protein product: CSGWTVSEDTQYF.

The genes are TRBV7-9 and TRBJ1-2; maybe TRBD1 (5 bases). This CDR3 has 16 amino acids. V gave up 5 bases and J gave up 3 bases, with 19 bases separating them. Germline lookup yields CDR1 SEHNR and CDR2 FQNEAQ (reference sequence). The CDR3: CASSPTGQDEYYGYTF. In DNA, the CDR3 is TGTGCCAGCAGCCCAACCGGACAAGATGAGTACTATGGCTACACCTTC.

This clonotype came up many times. The chain links TRBV18 to TRBJ2-1, with a tentative D call TRBD1 (6 bases). Trimming shortened V by 0 bases and J by 1 base, and 13 bases separated the two germline ends. Germline lookup yields CDR1 KGHSH and CDR2 LQKENI. This CDR3 region has 17 residues. The DNA of the CDR3 is TGTGCCAGCTCACCACCCCAGGGGTCCCCATCCTACAATGAGCAGTTCTTC. Its protein product is CASSPPQGSPSYNEQFF.

This clonotype turned up a few times. The chain recombines TRBV12-3 or TRBV12-4 with TRBJ2-1, with 8 positions matching TRBD1. V shed 6 bases and J 0 bases; nucleotides not matched to a gene: 4. The CDR3 consists of 15 residues. The CDR3 bases are TGTGCCAGCAGGTTCACAGGGGGCTCCTACAATGAGCAGTTCTTC. Amino acid sequence: CASRFTGGSYNEQFF.

CDR3 DNA: TGTGCCAGCAGCCCTTGGGACAGGGGAGGCGAGCAGTACTTC. Protein sequence: CASSPWDRGGEQYF. The chain carries TRBV7-9 and TRBJ2-7, with 10 positions matching TRBD1. V lost 5 bases and J lost 6; bases outside the gene matches: 7. The germline V gene encodes CDR1 SEHNR and CDR2 FQNEAQ (reference sequence). This CDR3 has 14 residues.

The V call is TRBV10-3, the J call TRBJ2-7; perhaps TRBD2 as D (5 bases). The V gene lost 2 bases and the J gene lost 7 bases, with 6 bases spanning the gap. Germline V gene sequence: CDR1 ENHRY, CDR2 SYGVKD. The CDR3 loop spans 11 amino acids. In DNA, the CDR3 is TGTGCCATCAGTGAGGGAGGAGAGCAGTACTTC. As protein: CAISEGGEQYF.

This clonotype was seen a handful of times. J is TRBJ2-6 and V is TRBV10-3; D is unclear. Trimming removed 2 bases at V and 1 base at J, with 9 bases between. The CDR3 length is 16 residues. Germline CDR1 and CDR2: ENHRY and SYGVKD. CDR3 in DNA: TGTGCCATCAGTGAGGAAGAGGCTTCTGGGGCCAACGTCCTGACTTTC. It specifies CAISEEEASGANVLTF.

This clonotype was observed many times. The CDR3 DNA sequence: TGTGCCAGCAGTGTCCTGGTGAGGGAAGCTTTCTTT. This sequence encodes CASSVLVREAFF. This chain connects TRBV6-1 to TRBJ1-1; no firm D call. Germline V gene sequence: CDR1 MNHNS, CDR2 SASEGT. This CDR3 spans 12 amino acids. With 4 bases removed from V and 8 bases from J, the gap between germline ends came to 11 bases.

This clonotype was detected many times. The rearrangement joins TRBV4-2 to TRBJ1-5, with TRBD1 as a possible D gene (5 bases). Germline V gives CDR1 LGHNA, CDR2 YNFKEQ. The CDR3 has 14 residues. V gave up 4 bases and J gave up 3 bases, with 10 bases separating them. This chain's CDR3 is CASSPEGPNQPQHF. The CDR3 DNA reads as TGTGCCAGCAGCCCAGAGGGACCCAATCAGCCCCAGCATTTT.

This clonotype was counted only a few times. The rearrangement links TRBV30 to TRBJ2-7; possibly TRBD1 or TRBD2 for D (6 bases each). The CDR3 sequence is 13 residues long. Trimming left V 3 bases short and J 7 bases short, with 16 bases between. Germline CDR1 is GTSNPN and CDR2 is SVGIG (reference sequence). The CDR3 nucleotides are TGTGCCTGGAGCGAGGGGGGATTCGGGGAGCAGTACTTC. Translation: CAWSEGGFGEQYF. The entire variable domain, with the rest obtained from reference TRBV30 and TRBJ2-7, is as follows: SQTIHQWPATLVQPVGSPLSLECTVEGTSNPNLYWYRQAAGRGLQLLFYSVGIGQISSEVPQNLSASRPQDRQFILSSKKLLLSDSGFYLCAWSEGGFGEQYFGPGTRLTVT.